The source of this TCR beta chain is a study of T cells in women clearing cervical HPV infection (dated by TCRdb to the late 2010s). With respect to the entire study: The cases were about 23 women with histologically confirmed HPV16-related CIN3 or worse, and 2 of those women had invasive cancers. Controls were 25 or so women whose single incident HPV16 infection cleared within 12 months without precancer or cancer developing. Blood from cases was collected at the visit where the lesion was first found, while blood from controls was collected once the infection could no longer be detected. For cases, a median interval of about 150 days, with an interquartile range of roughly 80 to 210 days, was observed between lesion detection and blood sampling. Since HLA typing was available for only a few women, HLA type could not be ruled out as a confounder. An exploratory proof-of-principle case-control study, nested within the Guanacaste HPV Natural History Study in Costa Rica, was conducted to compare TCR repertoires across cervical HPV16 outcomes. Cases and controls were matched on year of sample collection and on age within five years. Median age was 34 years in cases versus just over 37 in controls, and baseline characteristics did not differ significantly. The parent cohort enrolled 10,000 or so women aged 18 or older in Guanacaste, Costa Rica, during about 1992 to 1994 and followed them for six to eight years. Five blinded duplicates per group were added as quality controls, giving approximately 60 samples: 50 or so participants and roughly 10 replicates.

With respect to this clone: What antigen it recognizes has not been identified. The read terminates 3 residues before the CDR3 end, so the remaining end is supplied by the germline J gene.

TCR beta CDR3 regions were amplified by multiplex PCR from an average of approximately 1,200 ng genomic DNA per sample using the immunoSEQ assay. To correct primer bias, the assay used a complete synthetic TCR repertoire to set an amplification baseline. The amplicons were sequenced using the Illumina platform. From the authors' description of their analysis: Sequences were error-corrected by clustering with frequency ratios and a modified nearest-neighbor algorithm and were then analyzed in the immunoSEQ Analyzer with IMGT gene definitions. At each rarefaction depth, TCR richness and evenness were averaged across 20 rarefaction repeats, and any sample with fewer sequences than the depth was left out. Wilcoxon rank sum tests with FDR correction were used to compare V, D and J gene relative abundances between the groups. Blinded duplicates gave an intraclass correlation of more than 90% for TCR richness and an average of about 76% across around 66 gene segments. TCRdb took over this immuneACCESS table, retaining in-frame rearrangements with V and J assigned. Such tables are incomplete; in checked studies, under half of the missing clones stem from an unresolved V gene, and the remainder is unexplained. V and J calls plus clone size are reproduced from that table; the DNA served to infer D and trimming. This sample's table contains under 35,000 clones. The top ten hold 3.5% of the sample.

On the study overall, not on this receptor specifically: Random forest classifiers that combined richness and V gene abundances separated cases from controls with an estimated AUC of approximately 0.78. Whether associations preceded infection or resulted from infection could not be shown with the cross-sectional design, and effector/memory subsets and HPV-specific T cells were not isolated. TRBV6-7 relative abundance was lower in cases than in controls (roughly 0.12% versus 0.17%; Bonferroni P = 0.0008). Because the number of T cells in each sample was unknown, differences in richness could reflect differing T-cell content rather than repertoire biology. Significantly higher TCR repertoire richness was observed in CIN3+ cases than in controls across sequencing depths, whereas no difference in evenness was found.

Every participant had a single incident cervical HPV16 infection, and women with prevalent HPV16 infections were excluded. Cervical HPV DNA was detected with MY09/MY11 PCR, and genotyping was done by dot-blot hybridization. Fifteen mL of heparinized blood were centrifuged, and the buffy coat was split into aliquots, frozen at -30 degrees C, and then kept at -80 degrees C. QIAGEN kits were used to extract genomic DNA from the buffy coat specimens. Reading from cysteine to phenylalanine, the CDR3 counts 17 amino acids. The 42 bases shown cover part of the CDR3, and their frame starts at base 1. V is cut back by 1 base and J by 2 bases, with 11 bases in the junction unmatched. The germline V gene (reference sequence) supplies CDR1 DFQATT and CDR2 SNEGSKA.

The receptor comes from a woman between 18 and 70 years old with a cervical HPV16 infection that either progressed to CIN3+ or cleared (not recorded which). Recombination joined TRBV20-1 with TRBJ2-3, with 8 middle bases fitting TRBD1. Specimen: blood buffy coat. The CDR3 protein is CSARVRTGTGNTDTQYF. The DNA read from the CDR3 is TGCAGTGCTAGAGTAAGAACCGGGACAGGAAACACAGATACG.